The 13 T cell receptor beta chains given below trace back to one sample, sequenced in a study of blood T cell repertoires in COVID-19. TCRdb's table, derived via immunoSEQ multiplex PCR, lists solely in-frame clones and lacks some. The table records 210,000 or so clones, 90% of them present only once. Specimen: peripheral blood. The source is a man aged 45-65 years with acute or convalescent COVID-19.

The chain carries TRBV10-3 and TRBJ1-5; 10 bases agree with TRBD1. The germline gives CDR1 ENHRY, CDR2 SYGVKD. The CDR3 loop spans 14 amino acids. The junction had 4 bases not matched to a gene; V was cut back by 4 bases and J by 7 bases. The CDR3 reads CAISGTGGTQPQHF. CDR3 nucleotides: TGTGCCATCAGTGGGACAGGGGGAACCCAGCCCCAGCATTTT.

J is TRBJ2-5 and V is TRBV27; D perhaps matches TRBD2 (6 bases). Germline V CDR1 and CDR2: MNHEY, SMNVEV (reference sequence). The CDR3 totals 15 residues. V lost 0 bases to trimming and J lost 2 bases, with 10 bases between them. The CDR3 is CASSLSGLPQETQYF. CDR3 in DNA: TGTGCCAGCAGTTTATCGGGACTCCCACAAGAGACCCAGTACTTC.

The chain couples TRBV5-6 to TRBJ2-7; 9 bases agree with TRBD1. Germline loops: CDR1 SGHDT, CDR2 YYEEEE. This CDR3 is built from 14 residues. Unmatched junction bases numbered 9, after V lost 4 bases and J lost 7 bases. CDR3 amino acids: CASSPRTGVGEQYF. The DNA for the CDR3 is TGTGCCAGCAGCCCCCGGACAGGGGTAGGGGAGCAGTACTTC.

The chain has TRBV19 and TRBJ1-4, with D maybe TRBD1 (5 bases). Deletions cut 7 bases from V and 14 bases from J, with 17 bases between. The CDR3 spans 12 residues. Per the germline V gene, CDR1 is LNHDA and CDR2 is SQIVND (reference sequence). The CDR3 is CASTPRGVGLFF. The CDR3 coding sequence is TGTGCCAGTACCCCGCGGGGGGTCGGGCTGTTTTTT.

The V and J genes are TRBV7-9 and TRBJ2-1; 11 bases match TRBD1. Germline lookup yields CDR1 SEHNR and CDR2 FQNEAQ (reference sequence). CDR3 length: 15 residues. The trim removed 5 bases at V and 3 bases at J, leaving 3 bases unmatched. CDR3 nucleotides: TGTGCCAGCAGCGGAGGGACAGGGGGCTACAATGAGCAGTTCTTC. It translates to CASSGGTGGYNEQFF.

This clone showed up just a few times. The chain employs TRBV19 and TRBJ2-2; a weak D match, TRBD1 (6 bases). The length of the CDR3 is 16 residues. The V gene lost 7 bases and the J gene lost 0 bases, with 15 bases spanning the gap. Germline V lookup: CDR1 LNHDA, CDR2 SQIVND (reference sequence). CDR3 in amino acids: CASNKIWTANTGELFF. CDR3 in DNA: TGTGCCAGTAACAAGATCTGGACAGCGAACACCGGGGAGCTGTTTTTT.

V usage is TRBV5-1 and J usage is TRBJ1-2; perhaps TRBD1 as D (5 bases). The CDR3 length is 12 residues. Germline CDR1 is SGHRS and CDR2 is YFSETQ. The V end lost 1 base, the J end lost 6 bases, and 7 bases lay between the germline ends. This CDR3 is CASSLQGDGYTF. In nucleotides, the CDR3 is TGCGCCAGCAGCTTGCAAGGGGATGGCTACACCTTC.

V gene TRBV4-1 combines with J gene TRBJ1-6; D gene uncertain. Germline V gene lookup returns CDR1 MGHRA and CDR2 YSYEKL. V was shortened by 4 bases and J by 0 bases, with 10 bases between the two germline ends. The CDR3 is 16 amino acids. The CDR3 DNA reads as TGCGCCAGCAGCCGAGAGAGGAGCTCCTATAATTCACCCCTCCACTTT. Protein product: CASSRERSSYNSPLHF.

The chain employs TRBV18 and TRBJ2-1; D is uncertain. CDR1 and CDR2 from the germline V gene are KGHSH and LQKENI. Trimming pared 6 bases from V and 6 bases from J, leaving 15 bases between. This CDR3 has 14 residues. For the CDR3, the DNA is TGTGCCAGCTCCTTCCGAGGCCCCGGCAATGAGCAGTTCTTC. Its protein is CASSFRGPGNEQFF.

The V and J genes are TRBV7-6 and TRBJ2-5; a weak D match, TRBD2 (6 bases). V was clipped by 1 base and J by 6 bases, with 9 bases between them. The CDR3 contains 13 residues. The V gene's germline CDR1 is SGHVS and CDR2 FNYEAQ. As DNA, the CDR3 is TGTGCCAGCAGCTTAGGGGACTGGAAGACCCAGTACTTC. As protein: CASSLGDWKTQYF.

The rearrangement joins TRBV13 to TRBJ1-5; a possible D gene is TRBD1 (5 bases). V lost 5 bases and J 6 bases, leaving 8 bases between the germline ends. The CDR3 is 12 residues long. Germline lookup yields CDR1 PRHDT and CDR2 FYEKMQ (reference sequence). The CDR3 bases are TGTGCCAGCAGCCGGGGGGGTCAGCCCCAGCATTTT. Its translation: CASSRGGQPQHF.

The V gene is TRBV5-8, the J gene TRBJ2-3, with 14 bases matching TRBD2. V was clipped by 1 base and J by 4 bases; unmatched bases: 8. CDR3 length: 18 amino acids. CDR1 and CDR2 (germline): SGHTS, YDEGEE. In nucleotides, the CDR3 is TGTGCCAGCAGCTTGAATAGCGGGACTAGCGGGAGTTCAGATACGCAGTATTTT. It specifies CASSLNSGTSGSSDTQYF.

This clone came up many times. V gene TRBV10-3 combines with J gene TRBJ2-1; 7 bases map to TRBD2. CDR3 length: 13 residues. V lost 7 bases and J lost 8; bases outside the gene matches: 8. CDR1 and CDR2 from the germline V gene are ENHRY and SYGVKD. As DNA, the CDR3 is TGTGCCATCAAGATACGGGGGAGGGATGAGCAGTTCTTC. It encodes CAIKIRGRDEQFF.